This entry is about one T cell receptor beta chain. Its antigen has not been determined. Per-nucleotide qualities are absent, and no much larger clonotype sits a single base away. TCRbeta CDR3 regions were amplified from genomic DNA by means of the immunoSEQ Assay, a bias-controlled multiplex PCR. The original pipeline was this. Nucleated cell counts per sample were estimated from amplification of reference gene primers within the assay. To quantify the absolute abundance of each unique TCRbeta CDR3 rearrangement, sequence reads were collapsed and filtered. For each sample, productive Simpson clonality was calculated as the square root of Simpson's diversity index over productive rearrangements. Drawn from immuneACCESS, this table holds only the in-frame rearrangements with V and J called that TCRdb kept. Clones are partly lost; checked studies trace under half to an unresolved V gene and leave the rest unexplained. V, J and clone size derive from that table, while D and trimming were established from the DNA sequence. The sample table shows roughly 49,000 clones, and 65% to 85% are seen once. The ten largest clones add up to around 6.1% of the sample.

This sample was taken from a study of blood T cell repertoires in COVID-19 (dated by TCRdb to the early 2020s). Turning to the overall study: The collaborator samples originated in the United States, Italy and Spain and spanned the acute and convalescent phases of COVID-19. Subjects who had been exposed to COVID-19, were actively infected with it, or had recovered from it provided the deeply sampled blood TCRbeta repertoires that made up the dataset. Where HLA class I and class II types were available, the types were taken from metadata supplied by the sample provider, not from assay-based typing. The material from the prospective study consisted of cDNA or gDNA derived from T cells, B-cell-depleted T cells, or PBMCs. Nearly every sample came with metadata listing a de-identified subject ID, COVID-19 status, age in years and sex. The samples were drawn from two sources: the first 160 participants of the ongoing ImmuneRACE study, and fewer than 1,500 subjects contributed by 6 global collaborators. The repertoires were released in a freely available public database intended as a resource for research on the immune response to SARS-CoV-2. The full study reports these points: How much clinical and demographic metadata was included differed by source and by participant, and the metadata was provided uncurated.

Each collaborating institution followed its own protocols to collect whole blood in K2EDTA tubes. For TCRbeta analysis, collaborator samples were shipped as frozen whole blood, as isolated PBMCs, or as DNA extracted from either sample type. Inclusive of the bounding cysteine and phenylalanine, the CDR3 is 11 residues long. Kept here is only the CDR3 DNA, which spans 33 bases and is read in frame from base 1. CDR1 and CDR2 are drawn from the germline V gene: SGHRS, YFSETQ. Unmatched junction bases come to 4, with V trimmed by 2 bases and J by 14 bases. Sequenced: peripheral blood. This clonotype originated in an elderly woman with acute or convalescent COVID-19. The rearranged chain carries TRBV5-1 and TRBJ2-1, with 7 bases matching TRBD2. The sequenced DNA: TGCGCCAGCAGCTTCCGGGACTATGAGTTCTTC. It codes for CASSFRDYEFF.